The 29 T cell receptor beta chains given below trace back to one sample, sequenced in a study of a mutant IDH1 vaccine in newly diagnosed glioma (dated by TCRdb to 2020 to 2022). The time point label, read with the paper, signifies: week 47, end of study. Every vaccine dose consisted of 300 ug of a 20-mer mutant IDH1 peptide in Montanide, administered subcutaneously together with topical imiquimod. No antigens are known for them. Library method: the immunoSEQ multiplex PCR assay. Drawn from immuneACCESS, this table holds only the in-frame rearrangements with V and J called that TCRdb kept. Clones are partly lost; checked studies trace under half to an unresolved V gene and leave the rest unexplained. Present in this sample are 60,000 to 70,000 clones, roughly four fifths of which were seen just once. Together, the top ten hold 3.5% to 4.5% of the sample. Specimen: PBMCs, collected from a glioma patient whose treatment included an IDH1 peptide vaccine. These receptors were obtained from a man between 25 and 39 years old with glioma.

The chain carries TRBV7-9 and TRBJ2-7; 11 positions agree with TRBD1. This CDR3 contains 16 residues. Per the germline V gene, CDR1 is SEHNR and CDR2 is FQNEAQ (reference sequence). J gave up 4 bases and V 4 bases, and 9 bases lay outside the gene matches. The CDR3 nucleotides read TGTGCCAGCAGCTCGGAATGGGGACAGGGGGAGTACGAGCAGTACTTC. The encoded protein is CASSSEWGQGEYEQYF.

V is TRBV5-4 and J is TRBJ2-1; D could derive from TRBD1 or TRBD2 (5 bases each). CDR3 size: 15 residues. Germline V gene data show CDR1 as SGHNT and CDR2 as YYREEE (reference sequence). Trimming removed 0 bases from V and 2 bases from J, with 9 bases in between. The DNA of the CDR3 is TGTGCCAGCAGCTTGGGGGGGAAGGCCTACAATGAGCAGTTCTTC. It is translated as CASSLGGKAYNEQFF.

The chain carries TRBV7-9 and TRBJ1-3, with TRBD1 as a possible D gene (6 bases). Germline CDR1 is SEHNR and CDR2 is FQNEAQ (reference sequence). Between the trimmed V and J ends, which lost 7 bases and 4 bases, there was a span of 17 bases. The length of the CDR3 is 15 residues. The CDR3 DNA is TGTGCCAGCATCCTGACCGGGGGCAAAGGAAACACCATATATTTT. This sequence encodes CASILTGGKGNTIYF.

For the CDR3, the DNA is TGTGCCAGCAGCTTTACGACGGTGGATTATAGCAATCAGCCCCAGCATTTT. This translates into CASSFTTVDYSNQPQHF. This chain joins TRBV7-7 and TRBJ1-5; D remains unclear. The CDR3 spans 17 residues. The germline CDR1 and CDR2 sequences are SSHAT and FNYEAQ (reference sequence). V was pared by 3 bases and J by 0 bases, with 15 bases between.

The chain carries TRBV13 and TRBJ2-3; D gene uncertain. This CDR3 is 12 amino acids long. The V and J ends lost 3 bases and 4 bases respectively, with 5 bases between them. Germline lookup yields CDR1 PRHDT and CDR2 FYEKMQ (reference sequence). Here the CDR3 reads CASSFHPDTQYF. In nucleotides, the CDR3 is TGTGCCAGCAGCTTTCACCCAGATACGCAGTATTTT.

The chain links TRBV18 to TRBJ2-1; tentatively, D is TRBD1 or TRBD2 (5 bases each). The CDR3 sequence is 16 residues long. In germline, CDR1 is KGHSH, CDR2 LQKENI. V lost 0 bases and J 0 bases, leaving 9 bases between the germline ends. The chain's CDR3 is CASSPPRDGSYNEQFF. The DNA of the CDR3 is TGTGCCAGCTCACCACCGAGGGACGGCTCCTACAATGAGCAGTTCTTC. Supplemented by reference TRBV18 and TRBJ2-1, the full variable domain reads NAGVMQNPRHLVRRRGQEARLRCSPMKGHSHVYWYRQLPEEGLKFMVYLQKENIIDESGMPKERFSAEFPKEGPSILRIQQVVRGDSAAYFCASSPPRDGSYNEQFFGPGTRLTVL.

The chain uses TRBV19 and TRBJ2-2; D not resolved. CDR3 length: 15 residues. With 5 bases removed from V and 4 bases from J, the gap between germline ends came to 14 bases. Germline V gene sequence: CDR1 LNHDA, CDR2 SQIVND (reference sequence). The CDR3, as DNA: TGTGCCAGTAGTGAAAGGTGGCTCATCACCGGGGAGCTGTTTTTT. Protein: CASSERWLITGELFF. The full variable domain, completed using reference TRBV19 and TRBJ2-2, is DGGITQSPKYLFRKEGQNVTLSCEQNLNHDAMYWYRQDPGQGLRLIYYSQIVNDFQKGDIAEGYSVSREKKESFPLTVTSAQKNPTAFYLCASSERWLITGELFFGEGSRLTVL.

The chain uses TRBV11-2 and TRBJ2-6; D is undetermined. The V and J ends lost 1 base and 0 bases respectively, with 7 bases between them. Germline V gene lookup returns CDR1 SGHAT and CDR2 FQNNGV. The CDR3 is 16 residues long. The CDR3 nucleotides read TGTGCCAGCAGCTTAGCCACATACTCTGGGGCCAACGTCCTGACTTTC. This encodes CASSLATYSGANVLTF.

V is TRBV5-3 and J is TRBJ1-5, with 8 nucleotides matching TRBD1. TRBV5-3 is recorded as an ORF, its role being uncertain. Losses at the gene ends were 6 bases for V and 4 bases for J; bases not matched to a gene: 6. This CDR3 has 14 amino acids. CDR3: CARNPRQGNQPQHF. The CDR3 nucleotides read TGTGCCAGAAATCCAAGACAGGGGAATCAGCCCCAGCATTTT.

The chain employs TRBV18 and TRBJ1-2, with 8 nucleotides matching TRBD1. V lost 4 bases and J lost 3; bases outside the gene matches: 4. The germline V gene has CDR1 KGHSH and CDR2 LQKENI. The length of the CDR3 is 14 residues. The CDR3 nucleotides read TGTGCCAGCTCACTGACAGGGGCAGACTATGGCTACACCTTC. Translating it yields CASSLTGADYGYTF.

The chain joins TRBV7-9 to TRBJ2-1; D unclear. V gave up 6 bases and J gave up 2 bases, with 23 bases separating them. This CDR3 comprises 18 residues. Looked up from germline, CDR1 is SEHNR and CDR2 is FQNEAQ (reference sequence). In DNA form, the CDR3 reads TGTGCCAGCAGAGGGCACGGGTTAGCCGGGCTCCCCTACAATGAGCAGTTCTTC. Amino acids: CASRGHGLAGLPYNEQFF.

The gene calls are TRBV7-9 and TRBJ1-1; 7 bases line up with TRBD1. The germline V gene has CDR1 SEHNR and CDR2 FQNEAQ (reference sequence). V gave up 1 base and J gave up 3 bases; unmatched junction bases: 2. This CDR3 contains 14 residues. The CDR3 DNA reads as TGTGCCAGCAGCTTAGACAGGGGATACACTGAAGCTTTCTTT. Amino acids: CASSLDRGYTEAFF.

This clone has only one observation. The J gene is TRBJ2-3, the V gene TRBV28, with TRBD2 matching 9 bases. CDR1 MDHEN and CDR2 SYDVKM come from the germline V gene. There are 14 residues in the CDR3. The ends lost 6 bases at V and 1 base at J; junction bases unmatched: 2. CDR3: CASRQRGGTDTQYF. CDR3 sequence (DNA): TGTGCCAGCAGGCAGCGGGGGGGCACAGATACGCAGTATTTT.

This clone was picked up one time. The chain uses TRBV19 and TRBJ1-6; no firm D call. This CDR3 is built from 14 residues. Germline V gives CDR1 LNHDA, CDR2 SQIVND (reference sequence). CDR3 residues: CASTGGQYNSPLHF. The CDR3 coding sequence is TGTGCTAGCACGGGCGGGCAGTATAATTCACCCCTCCACTTT.

The chain joins TRBV5-6 to TRBJ2-5; no clear D gene. This CDR3 has 11 amino acids. Germline CDR1 and CDR2: SGHDT and YYEEEE. V was clipped by 0 bases and J by 4 bases, with 1 base between them. The CDR3 DNA reads TGTGCCAGCAGCTTGGCAGAGACCCAGTACTTC. Protein product: CASSLAETQYF.

The chain couples TRBV2 to TRBJ1-4; D possibly corresponds to TRBD1 (5 bases). The CDR3 sequence is 16 residues long. The V end was cut by 6 bases, the J end by 0 bases, with 14 bases between. Germline V gene data show CDR1 as SNHLY and CDR2 as FYNNEI. CDR3: CASRETVGSTNEKLFF. The CDR3 DNA sequence: TGTGCCAGCAGGGAGACAGTAGGTTCAACTAATGAAAAACTGTTTTTT. Together with reference TRBV2 and TRBJ1-4, the CDR3 gives the full variable domain: EPEVTQTPSHQVTQMGQEVILRCVPISNHLYFYWYRQILGQKVEFLVSFYNNEISEKSEIFDDQFSVERPDGSNFTLKIRSTKLEDSAMYFCASRETVGSTNEKLFFGSGTQLSVL.

The chain uses TRBV29-1 and TRBJ2-7; D call uncertain. The CDR3 totals 11 residues. V shed 0 bases and J shed 3 bases, with 3 bases lying between them. Germline V CDR1 and CDR2: SQVTM, ANQGSEA. CDR3 DNA sequence: TGCAGCGTTGAAGAGGGCTACGAGCAGTACTTC. It yields the protein CSVEEGYEQYF.

The DNA for the CDR3 is TGCGCCAGCAGTTTGACTAGCGGGGGGCCCTTGGTAGATACGCAGTATTTT. Translation: CASSLTSGGPLVDTQYF. The rearrangement joins TRBV5-1 to TRBJ2-3; 13 positions agree with TRBD2. Germline V CDR1 and CDR2: SGHRS, YFSETQ. The CDR3 runs 17 residues. V lost 5 bases, J lost 5 bases, and 11 bases stayed unmatched.

This chain uses TRBV5-4 with TRBJ1-4; D possibly corresponds to TRBD1 (5 bases). V was cut by 3 bases and J by 5 bases, with 17 bases left in between. This CDR3 contains 16 residues. Germline loops: CDR1 SGHNT, CDR2 YYREEE (reference sequence). DNA of the CDR3: TGTGCCAGCAGCTCTTTCGGACGCTGGGGGAATGAAAAACTGTTTTTT. This gives the protein CASSSFGRWGNEKLFF.

The chain couples TRBV6-6 to TRBJ2-3; the D gene is possibly TRBD2 (7 bases). The CDR3 has 15 residues. V was trimmed by 4 bases and J by 4 bases, leaving 15 bases between them. Germline V gene lookup returns CDR1 MNHNY and CDR2 SVGAGI (reference sequence). CDR3 DNA: TGTGCCAGCAGTTGGTCCGCGGGGGCCGCAGATACGCAGTATTTT. This codes for CASSWSAGAADTQYF.

Only one count was recorded for this clone. The rearrangement links TRBV7-9 to TRBJ2-2; D possibly corresponds to TRBD2 (5 bases). In germline, CDR1 is SEHNR, CDR2 FQNEAQ (reference sequence). This CDR3 has 14 residues. Deletions cut 5 bases from V and 7 bases from J, with 14 bases between. The chain's CDR3 is CASSPPGSHGELFF. CDR3 DNA sequence: TGTGCCAGCAGCCCCCCGGGGAGCCACGGGGAGCTGTTTTTT.

The chain combines TRBV27 with TRBJ2-1, with D tentatively TRBD1 (6 bases). Per the germline V gene, CDR1 is MNHEY and CDR2 is SMNVEV (reference sequence). The CDR3 runs to 14 residues. V was pared by 4 bases and J by 4 bases, with 11 bases between. The CDR3 loop is CASSSTGMYNEQFF. Written as DNA, the CDR3 is TGTGCCAGCAGTTCGACAGGAATGTACAATGAGCAGTTCTTC.

The genes are TRBV18 and TRBJ1-2, with 7 bases identical to TRBD1. V shed 1 base and J 3 bases; nucleotides not matched to a gene: 11. Germline values: CDR1 KGHSH, CDR2 LQKENI. The CDR3 is 17 residues long. The CDR3 spells CASSPLPRGRMDYGYTF. The CDR3 region has the DNA TGTGCCAGCTCACCACTTCCCAGGGGGAGAATGGACTATGGCTACACCTTC. Filled out from reference TRBV18 and TRBJ1-2, the complete variable domain reads NAGVMQNPRHLVRRRGQEARLRCSPMKGHSHVYWYRQLPEEGLKFMVYLQKENIIDESGMPKERFSAEFPKEGPSILRIQQVVRGDSAAYFCASSPLPRGRMDYGYTFGSGTRLTVV.

The V and J genes are TRBV5-1 and TRBJ2-7; 7 bases are shared with TRBD1. The CDR3 runs 16 residues. V lost 4 bases, J lost 0 bases, and 10 bases stayed unmatched. Per germline, CDR1 SGHRS and CDR2 YFSETQ. The CDR3 sequence is CASSRDSALSSYEQYF. In nucleotides, the CDR3 is TGCGCCAGCAGCCGGGACAGCGCCTTAAGCTCCTACGAGCAGTACTTC.

The gene calls are TRBV19 and TRBJ1-1; no firm D call. This CDR3 has 13 residues. The germline CDR1 and CDR2 sequences are LNHDA and SQIVND (reference sequence). V lost 7 bases and J 0 bases, leaving 9 bases between the germline ends. CDR3 residues: CASIGRMNTEAFF. CDR3 bases: TGTGCCAGTATAGGACGGATGAACACTGAAGCTTTCTTT.

V gene TRBV6-1 combines with J gene TRBJ2-5; 9 bases are a match to TRBD1. Unmatched junction bases numbered 6, after V lost 5 bases and J lost 5 bases. CDR1 and CDR2 (germline): MNHNS, SASEGT. The CDR3 length is 14 residues. The CDR3 bases are TGTGCCAGCAGTTTACAGGGGGCTTGGGAGACCCAGTACTTC. Translation: CASSLQGAWETQYF.

This chain links TRBV12-5 with TRBJ2-7, with D possibly matching TRBD1 (5 bases). The CDR3 extends over 12 amino acids. Per germline, CDR1 LGHNT and CDR2 FRNRAP. V lost 6 bases and J 6 bases, leaving 12 bases between the germline ends. CDR3 nucleotide sequence: TGTGCTAGTGGGGCAGGGCACGTCGAGCAGTACTTC. Its protein product is CASGAGHVEQYF. Drawing the rest from reference TRBV12-5 and TRBJ2-7, the complete variable domain is DARVTQTPRHKVTEMGQEVTMRCQPILGHNTVFWYRQTMMQGLELLAYFRNRAPLDDSGMPKDRFSAEMPDATLATLKIQPSEPRDSAVYFCASGAGHVEQYFGPGTRLTVT.

This chain joins TRBV7-6 and TRBJ1-2, with TRBD1 matching over 8 bases. Germline V gives CDR1 SGHVS, CDR2 FNYEAQ. The CDR3 is 15 amino acids. Trimming cost V 5 bases and J 7 bases; bases outside gene matches: 12. The CDR3 DNA is TGTGCCAGCAGCCCAAAGACAGGGGCACCCAGTGGCTACACCTTC. It yields the protein CASSPKTGAPSGYTF.

This clone was seen a handful of times. This sequence joins TRBV7-9 and TRBJ2-7; D gene uncertain. The V gene's germline CDR1 is SEHNR and CDR2 FQNEAQ (reference sequence). With 5 bases removed from V and 7 bases from J, the gap between germline ends came to 12 bases. CDR3 length equals 12 residues. CDR3: CASSTPASEQYF. The CDR3 bases are TGTGCCAGCAGCACCCCCGCTTCTGAGCAGTACTTC.